The 14 T cell receptor beta chains presented below share a single source sample, sequenced in a study of blood T cell repertoires in COVID-19. TCRdb's copy holds only in-frame clones and misses some; the assay was immunoSEQ multiplex PCR. The table records more than 150,000 clones, around 81% of them present only once. The sequenced sample consisted of peripheral blood. The receptors come from a man aged 65 to 79 who had recovered from COVID-19.

CDR3 loop: CASSSWGQGNYGYTF. The DNA of the CDR3 is TGTGCCAGCAGTTCCTGGGGACAGGGGAACTATGGCTACACCTTC. V and J are TRBV28 and TRBJ1-2; 10 bases line up with TRBD1. The ends lost 4 bases at V and 2 bases at J; junction bases unmatched: 4. Germline CDR1 MDHEN, CDR2 SYDVKM. This CDR3 is built from 15 residues.

This rearrangement joins TRBV27 to TRBJ2-7, with TRBD1 matching over 11 bases. Germline V gene lookup returns CDR1 MNHEY and CDR2 SMNVEV (reference sequence). V shed 5 bases, J shed 0 bases, and the junction held 15 bases outside the gene matches. CDR3 size: 19 residues. CDR3: CASSPIAGTGGSSSYEQYF. In DNA, the CDR3 is TGTGCCAGCAGTCCGATCGCCGGGACAGGGGGTTCTAGCTCCTACGAGCAGTACTTC.

The chain has TRBV10-2 and TRBJ1-4; no reliable D call. This CDR3 is 13 amino acids long. Trimming removed 4 bases at V and 7 bases at J, with 10 bases between. Germline CDR1 WSHSY, CDR2 SAAADI. The CDR3 sequence is CASSVEGREKLFF. CDR3 DNA: TGCGCCAGCAGTGTGGAGGGTCGTGAAAAACTGTTTTTT.

The chain recombines TRBV28 with TRBJ1-4; D uncertain. The CDR3 has 13 residues. Per the germline V gene, CDR1 is MDHEN and CDR2 is SYDVKM. V dropped 6 bases and J dropped 5 bases, with 10 bases sitting between them. The CDR3: CASSQAPNEKLFF. The CDR3 DNA reads TGTGCCAGCAGCCAAGCCCCGAATGAAAAACTGTTTTTT.

The gene calls are TRBV5-1 and TRBJ1-2, with 10 nucleotides matching TRBD1. The CDR3 has 14 amino acids. Germline values: CDR1 SGHRS, CDR2 YFSETQ. V was clipped by 1 base and J by 5 bases; unmatched bases: 2. The CDR3 loop reads CASSLLGQGYGYTF. The CDR3 DNA reads as TGCGCCAGCAGCTTGCTGGGACAGGGGTATGGCTACACCTTC.

This clone appeared a single time. The rearrangement joins TRBV7-9 to TRBJ2-7; TRBD1 aligns across 11 bases. The CDR3 totals 16 residues. From germline, CDR1 is SEHNR and CDR2 FQNEAQ (reference sequence). V shed 1 base and J 2 bases; nucleotides not matched to a gene: 4. The CDR3 region is CASSLDPGQGAYEQYF. The CDR3 DNA follows: TGTGCCAGCAGCTTAGACCCGGGACAGGGGGCCTACGAGCAGTACTTC.

This clone has just one count. The chain's CDR3 is CAWTLDSNYGYTF. The CDR3 region has the DNA TGTGCCTGGACCCTGGACAGTAACTATGGCTACACCTTC. This chain connects TRBV30 to TRBJ1-2, with D possibly TRBD1 on 6 matching bases. Germline V gene lookup returns CDR1 GTSNPN and CDR2 SVGIG (reference sequence). The CDR3 runs to 13 residues. V shed 4 bases and J shed 1 base, with 10 bases lying between them.

In nucleotides, the CDR3 is TGTGCCAGCAGACTTACTCCGGGACTAGCGGGAGTCGGGCAGTACTTC. This codes for CASRLTPGLAGVGQYF. The rearrangement uses TRBV27 and TRBJ2-7, with TRBD2 identical over 14 bases. CDR1 is MNHEY and CDR2 is SMNVEV in the germline V gene (reference sequence). The V segment lost 6 bases and the J segment 9 bases; nucleotides outside the gene matches: 13. The CDR3 is 16 residues long.

The chain links TRBV7-8 to TRBJ2-7; D uncertain. CDR1 is SGHVS and CDR2 is FQNEAQ in the germline V gene. CDR3 length equals 16 residues. V was pared by 3 bases and J by 6 bases, with 21 bases between. CDR3 nucleotide sequence: TGTGCCAGCAGCTTGATGAAGTCGAGGAAGGATTTCGAGCAGTACTTC. This translates into CASSLMKSRKDFEQYF.

The V gene is TRBV7-9, the J gene TRBJ1-3, with TRBD1 identical over 10 bases. The trim removed 4 bases at V and 7 bases at J, leaving 13 bases unmatched. CDR1 is SEHNR, CDR2 FQNEAQ, per germline (reference sequence). This CDR3 is built from 17 residues. DNA for the CDR3: TGTGCCAGCAGCTACGCCGGGACAGGGGCAACTCGGAACACCATATATTTT. Translation: CASSYAGTGATRNTIYF.

This sequence joins TRBV4-3 and TRBJ2-7; no reliable D call. Germline V gene data show CDR1 as LGHNA and CDR2 as YSLEER. V shed 0 bases and J shed 1 base, with 10 bases lying between them. The CDR3 spans 15 residues. The CDR3 bases are TGCGCCAGCAGCCAAGAGGCAGTAGCTTCCTACGAGCAGTACTTC. It is translated as CASSQEAVASYEQYF.

V is TRBV6-2 or TRBV6-3 and J is TRBJ1-1; 9 positions match TRBD1. V trimming: 1 base; J trimming: 4 bases; junction bases outside the gene matches: 4. The germline gives CDR1 MNHEY, CDR2 SVGEGT. The CDR3 runs 15 residues. CDR3 coding DNA: TGTGCCAGCAGTTACTGGGACAGGGATACCACTGAAGCTTTCTTT. Residues: CASSYWDRDTTEAFF.

V gene TRBV7-6 combines with J gene TRBJ2-7, with D unclear. The CDR3 sequence is 16 residues long. Germline V gene sequence: CDR1 SGHVS, CDR2 FNYEAQ. Trimming took 2 bases from V and 2 from J, leaving 16 bases between them. This chain's CDR3 is CASSLICPGPPYEQYF. CDR3 DNA: TGTGCCAGCAGCTTAATATGTCCAGGCCCACCCTACGAGCAGTACTTC.

This clone has only a few counts. J is TRBJ1-6 and V is TRBV5-1, with 12 bases lining up with TRBD1. The V segment lost 5 bases and the J segment 10 bases; nucleotides outside the gene matches: 10. CDR1 is SGHRS and CDR2 is YFSETQ in the germline V gene. The CDR3 length is 16 residues. For the CDR3, the DNA is TGCGCCAGCAGGGGGATCACCGGGACAGGGGGCTCACCCCTCCACTTT. This codes for CASRGITGTGGSPLHF.